The entry that follows covers one TCR beta chain sequence. This entry comes from a study of blood T cell repertoires in COVID-19. Study as a whole: Specimens from acute and convalescent COVID-19 originated in the United States, Italy and Spain. Sources were T cells, B-cell-depleted T cells, or PBMCs; the material itself was cDNA or gDNA.

CDR3 length equals 14 residues. CDR1 and CDR2 from the germline V gene are SGHAT and FQNNGV. Trimming stripped 1 base from V and 9 bases from J, with 13 bases between. Per the authors' pipeline: Estimation of nucleated cell counts relied on the amplification of reference gene primers. Produced via immunoSEQ multiplex PCR; TCRdb's table is partial and in-frame only. V, J and clone size derive from that table, while D and trimming were established from the DNA sequence. The sample yields about 120,000 clones, 88% seen once. The sequence was collected from a woman between 45 and 60 years old with acute or convalescent COVID-19. This chain connects TRBV11-2 to TRBJ2-1, with unresolved D. The sequenced material came from peripheral blood. The CDR3 is CASSLGSGFSEQFF. In nucleotides, the CDR3 is TGTGCCAGCAGCTTAGGTTCAGGTTTCAGTGAGCAGTTCTTC.